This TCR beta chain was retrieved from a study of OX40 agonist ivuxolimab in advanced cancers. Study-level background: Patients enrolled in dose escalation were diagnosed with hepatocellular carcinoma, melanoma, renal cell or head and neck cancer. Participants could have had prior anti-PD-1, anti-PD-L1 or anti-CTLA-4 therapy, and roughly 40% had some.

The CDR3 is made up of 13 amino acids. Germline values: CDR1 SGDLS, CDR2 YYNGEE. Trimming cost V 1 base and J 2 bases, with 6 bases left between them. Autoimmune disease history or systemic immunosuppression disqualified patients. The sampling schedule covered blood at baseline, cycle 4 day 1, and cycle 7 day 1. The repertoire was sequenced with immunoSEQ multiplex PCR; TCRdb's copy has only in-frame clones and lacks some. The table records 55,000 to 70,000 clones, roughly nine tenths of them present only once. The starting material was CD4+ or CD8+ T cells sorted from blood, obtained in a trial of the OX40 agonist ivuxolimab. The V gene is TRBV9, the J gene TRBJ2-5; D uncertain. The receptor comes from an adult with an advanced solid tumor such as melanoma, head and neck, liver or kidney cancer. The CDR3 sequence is CASSVSLQETQYF. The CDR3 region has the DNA TGTGCCAGCAGCGTATCCCTGCAAGAGACCCAGTACTTC.